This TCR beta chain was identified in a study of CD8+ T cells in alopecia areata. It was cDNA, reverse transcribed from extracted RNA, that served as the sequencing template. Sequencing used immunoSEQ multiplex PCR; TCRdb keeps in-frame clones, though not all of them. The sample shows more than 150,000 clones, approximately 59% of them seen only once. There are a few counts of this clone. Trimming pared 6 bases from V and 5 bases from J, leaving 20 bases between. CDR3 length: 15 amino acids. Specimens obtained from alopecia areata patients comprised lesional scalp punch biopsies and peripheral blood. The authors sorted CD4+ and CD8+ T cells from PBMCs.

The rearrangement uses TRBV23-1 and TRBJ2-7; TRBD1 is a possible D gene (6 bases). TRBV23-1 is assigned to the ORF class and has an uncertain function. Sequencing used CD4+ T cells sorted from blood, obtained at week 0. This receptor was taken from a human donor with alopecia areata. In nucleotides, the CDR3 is TGCGCCAGCAGCTCTGGATGCACAGGGTTCCACGAGCAGTACTTC. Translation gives CASSSGCTGFHEQYF.